The subject of this entry is one T cell receptor beta chain. V lost 4 bases and J lost 0, with 9 bases in between. There are 14 residues in the CDR3. Germline V lookup: CDR1 WNHNN, CDR2 SYGVQD (reference sequence). Sequencing was performed with immunoSEQ multiplex PCR; in TCRdb, only in-frame clones are kept and a portion is missing. The table has under 200,000 clones, around 77% seen once. This sample was included in a study of blood T cell repertoires in COVID-19. This chain uses TRBV10-1 with TRBJ1-1; D not resolved. This sequence originates from a man in his 60s with active or convalescent COVID-19. What was sequenced was peripheral blood. As DNA, the CDR3 is TGCGCCAGCAGTGTCCACGAGATGAACACTGAAGCTTTCTTT. Translated: CASSVHEMNTEAFF.